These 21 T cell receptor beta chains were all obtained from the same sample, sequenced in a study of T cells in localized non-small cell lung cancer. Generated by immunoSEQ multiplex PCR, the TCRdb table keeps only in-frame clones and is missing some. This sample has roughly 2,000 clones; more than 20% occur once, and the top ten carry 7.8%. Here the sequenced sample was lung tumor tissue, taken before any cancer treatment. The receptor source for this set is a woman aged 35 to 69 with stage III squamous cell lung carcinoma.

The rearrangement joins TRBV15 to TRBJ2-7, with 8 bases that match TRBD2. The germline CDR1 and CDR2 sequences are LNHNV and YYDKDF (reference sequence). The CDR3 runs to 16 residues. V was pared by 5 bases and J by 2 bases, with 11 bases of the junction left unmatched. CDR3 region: CATSPEGRGAAYEQYF. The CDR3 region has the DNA TGTGCCACCAGCCCTGAGGGGCGGGGGGCCGCCTACGAGCAGTACTTC.

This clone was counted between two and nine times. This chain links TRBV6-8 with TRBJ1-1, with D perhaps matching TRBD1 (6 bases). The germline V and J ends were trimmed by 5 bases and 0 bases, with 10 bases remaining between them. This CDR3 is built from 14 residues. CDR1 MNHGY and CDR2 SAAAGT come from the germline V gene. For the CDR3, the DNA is TGTGCCAGCAGTCGGGACACCATGAACACTGAAGCTTTCTTT. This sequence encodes CASSRDTMNTEAFF.

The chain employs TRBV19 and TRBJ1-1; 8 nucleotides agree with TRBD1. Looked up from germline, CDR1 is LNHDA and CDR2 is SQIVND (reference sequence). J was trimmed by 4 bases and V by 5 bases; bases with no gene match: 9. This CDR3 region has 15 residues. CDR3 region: CASSPRTGHGTEAFF. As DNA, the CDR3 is TGTGCCAGTAGTCCGCGGACAGGGCACGGCACTGAAGCTTTCTTT.

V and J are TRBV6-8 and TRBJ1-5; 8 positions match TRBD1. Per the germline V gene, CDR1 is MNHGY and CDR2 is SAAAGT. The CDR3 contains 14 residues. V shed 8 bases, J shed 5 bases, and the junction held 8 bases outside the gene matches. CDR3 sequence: CASLVSGGDQPQHF. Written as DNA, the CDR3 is TGTGCCAGCTTAGTCTCAGGGGGCGATCAGCCCCAGCATTTT.

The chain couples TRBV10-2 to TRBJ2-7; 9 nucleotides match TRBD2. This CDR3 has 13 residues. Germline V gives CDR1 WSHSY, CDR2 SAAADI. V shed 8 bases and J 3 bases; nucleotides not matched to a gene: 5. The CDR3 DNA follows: TGCGCCAGCTTTGAAGCGGGGGGCTACGAGCAGTACTTC. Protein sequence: CASFEAGGYEQYF.

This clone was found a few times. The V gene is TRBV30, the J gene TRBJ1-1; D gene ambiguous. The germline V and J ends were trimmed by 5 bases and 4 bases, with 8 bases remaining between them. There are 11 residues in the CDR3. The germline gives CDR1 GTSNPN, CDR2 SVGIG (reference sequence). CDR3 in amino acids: CAWAGSTEAFF. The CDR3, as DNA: TGTGCCTGGGCCGGGTCCACTGAAGCTTTCTTT.

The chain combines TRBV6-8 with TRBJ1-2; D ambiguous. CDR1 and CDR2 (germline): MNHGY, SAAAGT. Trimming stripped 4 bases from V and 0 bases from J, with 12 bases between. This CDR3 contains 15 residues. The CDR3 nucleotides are TGTGCCAGCAGTTTCGACACCTACCCTAACTATGGCTACACCTTC. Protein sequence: CASSFDTYPNYGYTF.

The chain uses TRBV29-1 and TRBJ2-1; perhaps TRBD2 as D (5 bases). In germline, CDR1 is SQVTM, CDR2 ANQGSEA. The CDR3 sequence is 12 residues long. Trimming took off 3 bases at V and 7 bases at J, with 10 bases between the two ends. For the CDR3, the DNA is TGCAGCGTTGATTGGGTAGCGAATGAGCAGTTCTTC. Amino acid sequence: CSVDWVANEQFF.

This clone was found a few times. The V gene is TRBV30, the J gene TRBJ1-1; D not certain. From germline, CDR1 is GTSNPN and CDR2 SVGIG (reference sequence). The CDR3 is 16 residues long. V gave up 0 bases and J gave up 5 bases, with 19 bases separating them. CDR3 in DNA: TGTGCCTGGAGTGTACTAGGTCCGGGCCTAGGGACTGAAGCTTTCTTT. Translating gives CAWSVLGPGLGTEAFF. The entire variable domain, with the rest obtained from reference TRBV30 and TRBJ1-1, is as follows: SQTIHQWPATLVQPVGSPLSLECTVEGTSNPNLYWYRQAAGRGLQLLFYSVGIGQISSEVPQNLSASRPQDRQFILSSKKLLLSDSGFYLCAWSVLGPGLGTEAFFGQGTRLTVV.

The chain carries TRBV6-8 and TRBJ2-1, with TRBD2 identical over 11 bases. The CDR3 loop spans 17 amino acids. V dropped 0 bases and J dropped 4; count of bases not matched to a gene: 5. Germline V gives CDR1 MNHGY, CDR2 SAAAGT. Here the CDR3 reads CASSYSKGTSGYNEQFF. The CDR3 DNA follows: TGTGCCAGCAGTTACTCGAAGGGGACTAGCGGATACAATGAGCAGTTCTTC.

CDR3 loop: CASRRTSGGFYNEQFF. The CDR3 DNA is TGTGCCAGCAGACGCACTAGCGGGGGGTTCTACAATGAGCAGTTCTTC. The chain joins TRBV6-8 to TRBJ2-1; 12 nucleotides line up with TRBD2. The junction had 6 bases not matched to a gene; V was cut back by 6 bases and J by 3 bases. CDR3 length: 16 residues. Germline CDR1 reads MNHGY; CDR2 reads SAAAGT.

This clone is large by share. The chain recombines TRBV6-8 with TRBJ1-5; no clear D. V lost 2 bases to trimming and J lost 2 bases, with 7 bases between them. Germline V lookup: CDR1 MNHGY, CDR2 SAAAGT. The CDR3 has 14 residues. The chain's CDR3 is CASSYVAGNQPQHF. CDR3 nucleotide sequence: TGTGCCAGCAGTTACGTTGCGGGCAATCAGCCCCAGCATTTT.

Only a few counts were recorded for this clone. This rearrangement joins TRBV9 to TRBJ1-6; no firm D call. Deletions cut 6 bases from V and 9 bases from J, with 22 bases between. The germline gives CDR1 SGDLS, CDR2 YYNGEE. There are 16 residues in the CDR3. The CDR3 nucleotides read TGTGCCAGCAATCCGGCAGGACTGCGGTCGGGTTCACCCCTCCACTTT. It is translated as CASNPAGLRSGSPLHF.

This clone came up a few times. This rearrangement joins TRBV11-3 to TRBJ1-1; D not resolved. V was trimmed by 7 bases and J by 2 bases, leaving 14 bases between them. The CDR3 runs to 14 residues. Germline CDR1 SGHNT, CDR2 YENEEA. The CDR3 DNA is TGTGCCAGCACCCTAATGACGGGAAACACTGAAGCTTTCTTT. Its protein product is CASTLMTGNTEAFF.

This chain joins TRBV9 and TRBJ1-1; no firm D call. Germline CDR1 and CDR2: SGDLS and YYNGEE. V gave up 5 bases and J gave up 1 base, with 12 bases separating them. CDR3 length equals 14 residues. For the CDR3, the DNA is TGTGCCAGCAGTCTTCGACGGGAGAACACTGAAGCTTTCTTT. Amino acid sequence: CASSLRRENTEAFF.

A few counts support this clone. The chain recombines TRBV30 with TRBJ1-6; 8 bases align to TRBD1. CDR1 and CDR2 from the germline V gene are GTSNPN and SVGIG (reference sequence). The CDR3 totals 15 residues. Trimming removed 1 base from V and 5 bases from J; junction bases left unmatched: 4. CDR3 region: CAWSARQGNNSPLHF. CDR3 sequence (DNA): TGTGCCTGGAGTGCCCGACAGGGGAATAATTCACCCCTCCACTTT.

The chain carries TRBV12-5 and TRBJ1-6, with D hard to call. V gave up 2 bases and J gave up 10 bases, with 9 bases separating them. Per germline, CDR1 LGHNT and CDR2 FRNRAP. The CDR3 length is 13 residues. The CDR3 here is CASGLSPLSPLHF. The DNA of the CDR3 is TGTGCTAGTGGTTTGTCCCCCCTGTCACCCCTCCACTTT.

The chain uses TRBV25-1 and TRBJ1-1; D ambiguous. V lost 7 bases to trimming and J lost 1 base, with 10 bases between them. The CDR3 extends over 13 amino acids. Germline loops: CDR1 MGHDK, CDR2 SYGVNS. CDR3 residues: CASIPPTNTEAFF. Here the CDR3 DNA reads TGTGCCAGCATTCCACCAACGAACACTGAAGCTTTCTTT.

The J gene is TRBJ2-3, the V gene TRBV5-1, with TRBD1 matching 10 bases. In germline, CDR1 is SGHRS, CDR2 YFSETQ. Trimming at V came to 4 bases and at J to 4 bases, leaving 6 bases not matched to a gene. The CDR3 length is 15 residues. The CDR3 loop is CASSPGTGVADTQYF. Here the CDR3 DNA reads TGCGCCAGCAGCCCCGGGACAGGGGTTGCAGATACGCAGTATTTT.

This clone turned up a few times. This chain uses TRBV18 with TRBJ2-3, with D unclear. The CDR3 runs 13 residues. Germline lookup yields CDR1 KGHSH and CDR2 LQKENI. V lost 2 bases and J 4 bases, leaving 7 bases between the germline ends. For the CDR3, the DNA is TGTGCCAGCTCACCAGGAACGGCAGATACGCAGTATTTT. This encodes CASSPGTADTQYF.

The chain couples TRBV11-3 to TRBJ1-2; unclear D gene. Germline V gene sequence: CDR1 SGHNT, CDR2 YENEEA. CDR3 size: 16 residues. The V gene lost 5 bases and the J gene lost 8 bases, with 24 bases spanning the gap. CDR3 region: CASSLQLLQTSHGYTF. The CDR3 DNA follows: TGTGCCAGCAGCCTCCAATTACTCCAGACGTCTCACGGCTACACCTTC.